A selection of T cell receptor beta chains follows, all from one sample in a study of graft-versus-host responses after intestinal transplantation. Assay: immunoSEQ multiplex PCR; the TCRdb copy retains only in-frame clones and omits some. The sample has more than 50,000 clones, around 90% seen once. The sequencing here drew on PBMCs, taken more than 650 days after intestinal transplant. These receptors were collected from a human patient who received an intestinal transplant, so some T cells may come from the graft donor. The CDR3 runs from the conserved cysteine through the conserved F or W. A D gene is named only where the DNA matches it firmly. A row's size may be missing; if present it is once, few, many or a size class.

J: TRBJ2-3
size: .
V: TRBV11-3
D: TRBD1
DNA: TGTGCCAGCAGCTCCGGACAGGGGAGCACAGATACGCAGTATTTT
CDR3: CASSSGQGSTDTQYF

J: TRBJ2-1
size: once
V: TRBV6-6
D: TRBD2
DNA: TGTGCCAGTTACGGGGGGGCCTACAATGAGCAGTTCTTC
CDR3: CASYGGAYNEQFF

J: TRBJ1-2
size: .
V: TRBV9
D: .
DNA: TGTGCCAGCAGCGTAGCCTCCCCTGGACAAAACTATGGCTACACCTTC
CDR3: CASSVASPGQNYGYTF

J: TRBJ1-5
size: .
V: TRBV11-2
D: TRBD1
DNA: TGTGCCAGCAGCCCCGGGACAGGTTATCAGCCCCAGCATTTT
CDR3: CASSPGTGYQPQHF

J: TRBJ2-2
size: once
V: TRBV5-5
D: .
DNA: TGTGCCAGCAGCTGGCCGGGGCCGGGAACCGGGGAGCTGTTTTTT
CDR3: CASSWPGPGTGELFF

J: TRBJ2-5
size: .
V: TRBV5-4
D: TRBD2
DNA: TGTGCCAGCAGCTTTCTAGCGGGGGGGCAAGAGACCCAGTACTTC
CDR3: CASSFLAGGQETQYF

J: TRBJ2-7
size: .
V: TRBV19
D: TRBD2
DNA: TGTGCCAGTAGTATTCTTGGACTAGCGGGGGTGGTTGGCGAGCAGTACTTC
CDR3: CASSILGLAGVVGEQYF

J: TRBJ2-3
size: .
V: TRBV29-1
D: .
DNA: TGCAGCGTTGAAAGTCTAGGGGGAGGCGCAGATACGCAGTATTTT
CDR3: CSVESLGGGADTQYF

J: TRBJ1-2
size: .
V: TRBV12-5
D: .
DNA: TGTGCTAGTGGTTCGCGACATATCTATGGCTACACCTTC
CDR3: CASGSRHIYGYTF

J: TRBJ2-5
size: .
V: TRBV9
D: .
DNA: TGTGCCAGCAGCGTAACGTCGTGGGCGGGCGAGACCCAGTACTTC
CDR3: CASSVTSWAGETQYF

J: TRBJ2-5
size: .
V: TRBV7-2
D: TRBD2
DNA: TGTGCCAGCAGCGGCGGGAGTGGTAGGGAGACCCAGTACTTC
CDR3: CASSGGSGRETQYF

J: TRBJ2-3
size: .
V: TRBV6-1
D: .
DNA: TGTGCCAGCAGTGATACTAGCTCGGATACGCAGTATTTT
CDR3: CASSDTSSDTQYF

J: TRBJ1-1
size: .
V: TRBV7-9
D: .
DNA: TGTGCCAGCAGCTTTGGGTTCACTGAAGCTTTCTTT
CDR3: CASSFGFTEAFF

J: TRBJ1-2
size: .
V: TRBV10-1
D: .
DNA: TGCGCCAGCAGTGGAGGTATGACTTTGGACCTCTATGGCTACACCTTC
CDR3: CASSGGMTLDLYGYTF

J: TRBJ2-3
size: .
V: TRBV6-7
D: TRBD1
DNA: TGTGCCAGCAGGTACGGGGACAGGGGGTTTGCCCCAGATACGCAGTATTTT
CDR3: CASRYGDRGFAPDTQYF

J: TRBJ2-5
size: .
V: TRBV5-4
D: TRBD2
DNA: TGTGCCAGCTCGAAAACTAGCGGGGTACAAGAGACCCAGTACTTC
CDR3: CASSKTSGVQETQYF

J: TRBJ2-1
size: .
V: TRBV21-1
D: .
DNA: TGTGCCAGCACTTTGTGGTGGAGCTCCTACAATGAGCAGTTCTTC
CDR3: CASTLWWSSYNEQFF